Below are 3 T cell receptor beta chains sequenced from a single sample in a study of human T cells and chemical hapten exposure (dated by TCRdb to the early 2020s). Sample time point, as interpreted from the label and publication: patch test 1, 2 weeks after DPC sensitization. The treatment or condition label here, explained by the study, means: therapeutic diphenylcyclopropenone sensitization with weekly scalp DPC. Library prep was done by RACE. This sample was sequenced with a NextSeq 500. The public sequencing data were trimmed at Q25 with fastp and processed into clonotypes with MiXCR by TCRdb, which kept only in-frame beta chains. Every CDR3 protein is listed once, alongside the most common genes and DNA of its rows. This sample holds 90,000 to 120,000 distinct CDR3 sequences; more than 9.5% were observed only once. Together, the top ten hold around 3.4% of the sample. This specimen was whole blood, taken in connection with sensitization to the hapten diphenylcyclopropenone (DPC). These receptors were taken from a woman between 40 and 55 years old with alopecia areata. Some clones in this sample may be carry-over from other donors' samples.

This clonotype was counted many times. The chain combines TRBV28 with TRBJ1-4; no definite D call. V lost 8 bases, J lost 4 bases, and 5 bases lay in between. CDR1 is MDHEN, CDR2 SYDVKM, per germline. The CDR3 is made up of 11 amino acids. CDR3 in DNA: TGTGCCAGCTTCAGTAATGAAAAACTGTTTTTT. Translating it yields CASFSNEKLFF.

This chain joins TRBV6-2 or TRBV6-3 and TRBJ2-1; D remains ambiguous. Germline CDR1 MNHEY, CDR2 SVGEGT. This CDR3 is built from 17 residues. V was pared by 2 bases and J by 0 bases, with 14 bases between. CDR3 sequence reads: CASSYAPPSSSYNEQFF. Written as DNA, the CDR3 is TGTGCCAGCAGTTACGCTCCGCCTTCGAGCTCCTACAATGAGCAGTTCTTC.

This clonotype was recorded many times. The genes are TRBV7-2 and TRBJ2-3; no firm D call. Trimming took 3 bases from V and 3 from J, leaving 7 bases between them. Germline assignment: CDR1 SGHTA and CDR2 FQGNSA. CDR3 length equals 13 residues. The DNA for the CDR3 is TGTGCCAGCAGCTTGTGGACGACAGATACGCAGTATTTT. Amino acids: CASSLWTTDTQYF. Combining the CDR3 with reference TRBV7-2 and TRBJ2-3 gives the whole variable domain GAGVSQSPSNKVTEKGKDVELRCDPISGHTALYWYRQSLGQGLEFLIYFQGNSAPDKSGLPSDRFSAERTGGSVSTLTIQRTQQEDSAVYLCASSLWTTDTQYFGPGTRLTVL.